Below are 5 T cell receptor beta chains sequenced from a single sample in a study of OX40 agonist ivuxolimab in advanced cancers. Libraries were prepared by immunoSEQ multiplex PCR; TCRdb keeps only in-frame clonotypes and omits some of them. The table has 55,000 to 75,000 clones, around 83% seen once. The material was CD4+ or CD8+ T cells sorted from blood, obtained in a trial of the OX40 agonist ivuxolimab. These receptors all come from an adult with an advanced solid tumor such as melanoma, head and neck, liver or kidney cancer.

The genes are TRBV5-4 and TRBJ2-3; 10 nucleotides line up with TRBD2. Trimming at V came to 4 bases and at J to 2 bases, leaving 10 bases not matched to a gene. The CDR3 contains 17 residues. Germline CDR1 and CDR2: SGHNT and YYREEE (reference sequence). CDR3 sequence (DNA): TGTGCCAGCAGCCTCGTAATAGCGGGAGGTTTCACAGATACGCAGTATTTT. Its translation: CASSLVIAGGFTDTQYF.

This chain links TRBV6-1 with TRBJ1-2; 8 bases are a match to TRBD1. CDR3 length equals 13 residues. V lost 10 bases and J lost 6; bases outside the gene matches: 10. Germline V gene lookup returns CDR1 MNHNS and CDR2 SASEGT. The CDR3 sequence: CANHDRGSDGYTF. The CDR3 bases are TGTGCCAACCACGACAGGGGCTCAGATGGCTACACCTTC.

This chain links TRBV18 with TRBJ2-1; 7 bases are a match to TRBD1. The junction had 8 bases not matched to a gene; V was cut back by 3 bases and J by 0 bases. The CDR3 spans 17 residues. From germline, CDR1 is KGHSH and CDR2 LQKENI. Here the CDR3 DNA reads TGTGCCAGCTCACCCTCGACAGGGCAAAGCTCCTACAATGAGCAGTTCTTC. Translating gives CASSPSTGQSSYNEQFF. Using reference TRBV18 and TRBJ2-1 for the parts outside the CDR3, the full variable domain is NAGVMQNPRHLVRRRGQEARLRCSPMKGHSHVYWYRQLPEEGLKFMVYLQKENIIDESGMPKERFSAEFPKEGPSILRIQQVVRGDSAAYFCASSPSTGQSSYNEQFFGPGTRLTVL.

This clone was seen a handful of times. J is TRBJ2-7 and V is TRBV19; D is unclear. Trimming pared 0 bases from V and 4 bases from J, leaving 16 bases between. CDR1 and CDR2 (germline): LNHDA, SQIVND (reference sequence). The CDR3 length is 16 residues. CDR3 sequence reads: CASSIEGAWLGYEQYF. The CDR3 DNA sequence: TGTGCCAGTAGTATAGAGGGCGCCTGGCTCGGGTACGAGCAGTACTTC.

The chain joins TRBV19 to TRBJ2-1; 7 nucleotides align to TRBD2. Germline V gene lookup returns CDR1 LNHDA and CDR2 SQIVND (reference sequence). V was clipped by 3 bases and J by 9 bases; unmatched bases: 8. CDR3 size: 14 residues. The CDR3 reads CASSMSGLVAEQFF. As DNA, the CDR3 is TGTGCCAGTAGTATGAGTGGACTAGTGGCTGAGCAGTTCTTC.